This record concerns one T cell receptor beta chain sequence. Its antigen is not identified. These data originate in a study of cytomegalovirus exposure and HLA in healthy donors. The PCR employed 60 Vbeta primers together with 13 Jbeta primers. TCRdb keeps only in-frame clones here, not all; method: immunoSEQ multiplex PCR. The table has 150,000 to 200,000 clones, more than 85% seen once. The germline gives CDR1 MDHEN, CDR2 SYDVKM. The CDR3 sequence is 15 residues long. V was shortened by 3 bases and J by 4 bases, with 13 bases between the two germline ends. Study-wide results and caveats: Some V segments, including TRBV6-2 and TRBV6-3, were excluded as indistinguishable. In vitro work confirmed that a few CMV-associated chains recognize CMV antigens. The authors later found HLA-associated TCR beta chains more clonally expanded than equally common others.

J is TRBJ1-5 and V is TRBV28; TRBD1 is a possible D gene (5 bases). The sample consisted of PBMCs. This TCR came from a woman between 18 and 29 years old in good health and CMV-seronegative. CDR3 in amino acids: CASSFEPQGNQPQHF. The CDR3 DNA reads as TGTGCCAGCAGTTTTGAGCCGCAGGGAAATCAGCCCCAGCATTTT. Variable domain in full (rest from reference TRBV28 and TRBJ1-5): DVKVTQSSRYLVKRTGEKVFLECVQDMDHENMFWYRQDPGLGLRLIYFSYDVKMKEKGDIPEGYSVSREKKERFSLILESASTNQTSMYLCASSFEPQGNQPQHFGDGTRLSIL.